Listed below are T cell receptor beta chains from one sample, sequenced in a study of blood T cell repertoires in COVID-19. Profiling relied on immunoSEQ multiplex PCR, and the TCRdb table lists in-frame clones only, not all of them. The sample consists of under 200,000 clones, roughly 88% of them appearing once. The specimen was peripheral blood. These receptors were collected from a man aged 18 to 30 with acute or convalescent COVID-19. Both conserved end residues are part of each CDR3. The D gene is left open where the match is weak. Not all rows give a size; the values are once, few, many and, for expanded clones, a class.

. TRBJ2-6 TRBV24-1 TRBD1 CATEGQGKGANVLTF TGTGCCACAGAGGGACAGGGGAAAGGGGCCAACGTCCTGACTTTC
. TRBJ1-1 TRBV5-6 . CASSLRVLNTEAFF TGTGCCAGCAGCTTGCGCGTGCTGAACACTGAAGCTTTCTTT
. TRBJ2-7 TRBV30 TRBD1 CAWSGHPGQASSYEQYF TGTGCCTGGAGTGGCCACCCGGGACAGGCGAGCTCCTACGAGCAGTACTTC
. TRBJ1-6 TRBV10-2 TRBD1 CASSYGTGDSPLHF TGCGCCAGCAGCTACGGGACAGGGGATTCACCCCTCCACTTT
. TRBJ1-1 TRBV5-1 . CASSLVAAAGTEAFF TGCGCCAGCAGCTTGGTGGCGGCAGCGGGGACTGAAGCTTTCTTT
. TRBJ1-1 TRBV10-3 TRBD1 CATKPGQGISNTEAFF TGTGCCACCAAACCGGGACAGGGAATATCGAACACTGAAGCTTTCTTT
. TRBJ1-2 TRBV9 . CASSVPGRYGYTF TGTGCCAGCAGCGTCCCAGGTCGCTATGGCTACACCTTC
. TRBJ2-1 TRBV19 TRBD2 CASSILSGSRNEQFF TGTGCCAGTAGTATATTGAGCGGGAGTAGGAATGAGCAGTTCTTC
. TRBJ1-2 TRBV4-2 . CASSQTSLDRIYGYTF TGTGCCAGCAGCCAAACCTCCCTCGACAGGATCTATGGCTACACCTTC
. TRBJ1-1 TRBV4-2 . CASSQERGRVTEAFF TGTGCCAGCAGCCAAGAGCGGGGCAGGGTTACTGAAGCTTTCTTT
. TRBJ1-5 TRBV19 . CASSLDRPAFSNQPQHF TGTGCCAGTAGTCTCGACAGGCCAGCCTTTAGCAATCAGCCCCAGCATTTT
. TRBJ2-1 TRBV6-5 TRBD2 CASSYSASGRGVEQFF TGTGCCAGCAGTTACTCGGCTAGCGGCCGGGGGGTTGAGCAGTTCTTC
. TRBJ1-2 TRBV2 . CASTLTQVFQGYTF TGTGCCAGCACTCTAACCCAGGTTTTTCAGGGCTACACCTTC
. TRBJ2-7 TRBV5-1 . CASSLAGPYEQYF TGCGCCAGCAGCTTGGCAGGGCCCTACGAGCAGTACTTC
. TRBJ1-6 TRBV19 . CASSTGQLNSPLHF TGTGCCAGTAGCACCGGACAGCTAAATTCACCCCTCCACTTT
. TRBJ2-3 TRBV7-2 . CASSLDYAPSTDTQYF TGTGCCAGCAGCTTGGACTACGCTCCTAGCACAGATACGCAGTATTTT
few TRBJ1-2 TRBV5-8 . CASSPQGGVGYTF TGTGCCAGCAGCCCTCAGGGAGGAGTGGGCTACACCTTC
. TRBJ2-3 TRBV19 . CASSIGGSPTDTQYF TGTGCCAGTAGTATTGGGGGGAGCCCCACAGATACGCAGTATTTT
once TRBJ1-2 TRBV11-2 . CASSLDPRQAYGYTF TGTGCCAGCAGCTTAGATCCGAGACAGGCCTATGGCTACACCTTC
. TRBJ1-6 TRBV7-2 . CASSLAENSPLHF TGTGCCAGCAGCTTAGCAGAGAATTCACCCCTCCACTTT
. TRBJ1-3 TRBV12-3/TRBV12-4 . CASRTISGNTIYF TGTGCCAGCAGAACAATCTCTGGAAACACCATATATTTT
. TRBJ1-6 TRBV5-1 . CASSFDDRSAYNSPLHF TGCGCCAGCAGCTTCGACGACCGGAGCGCCTATAATTCACCCCTCCACTTT
. TRBJ1-1 TRBV19 TRBD1 CASSRDRGRGLPEAFF TGTGCCAGTAGCAGGGACAGGGGGCGCGGATTGCCTGAAGCTTTCTTT
. TRBJ1-5 TRBV7-8 . CASSSTGLQSNQPQHF TGTGCCAGCAGCTCTACAGGGCTCCAAAGCAATCAGCCCCAGCATTTT
. TRBJ2-2 TRBV4-1 TRBD2 CASSYGTSAKTGELFF TGCGCCAGCAGCTACGGGACTAGCGCTAAGACCGGGGAGCTGTTTTTT
. TRBJ2-3 TRBV5-4 TRBD1 CASSEPDRGADTQYF TGTGCCAGCAGCGAACCGGACAGGGGCGCAGATACGCAGTATTTT
. TRBJ2-3 TRBV7-2 . CASSSPLGLEVADTQYF TGTGCCAGCAGCTCCCCTTTAGGCCTCGAGGTCGCAGATACGCAGTATTTT
. TRBJ1-1 TRBV12-5 TRBD1 CASGGTGTGYTEAFF TGTGCTAGTGGGGGAACAGGGACAGGGTATACTGAAGCTTTCTTT
once TRBJ1-1 TRBV10-3 . CAISGSGGEQTEAFF TGTGCCATCAGTGGGAGTGGGGGGGAGCAGACTGAAGCTTTCTTT
. TRBJ1-3 TRBV30 TRBD1 CAWSLPGQGRVSIYF TGTGCCTGGAGCCTACCGGGACAGGGACGGGTTTCCATATATTTT